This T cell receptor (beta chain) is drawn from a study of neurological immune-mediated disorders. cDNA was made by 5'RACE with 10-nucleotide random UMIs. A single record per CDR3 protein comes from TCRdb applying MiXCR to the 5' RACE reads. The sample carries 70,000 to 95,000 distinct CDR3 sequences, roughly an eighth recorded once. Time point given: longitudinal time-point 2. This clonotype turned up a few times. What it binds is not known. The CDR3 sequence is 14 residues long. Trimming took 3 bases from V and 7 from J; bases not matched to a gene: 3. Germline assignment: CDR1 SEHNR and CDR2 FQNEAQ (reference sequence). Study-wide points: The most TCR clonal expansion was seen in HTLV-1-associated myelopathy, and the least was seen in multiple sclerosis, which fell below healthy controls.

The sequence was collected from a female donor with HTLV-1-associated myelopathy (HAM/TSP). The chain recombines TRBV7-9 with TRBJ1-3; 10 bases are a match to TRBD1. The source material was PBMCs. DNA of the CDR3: TGTGCCAGCAGCTTGGGGACAGGGGTCAACACCATATATTTT. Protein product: CASSLGTGVNTIYF.